The 14 T cell receptor beta chains below were found in one sample sequenced in a study of OX40 agonist ivuxolimab in advanced cancers. Assay used: immunoSEQ multiplex PCR; TCRdb lists only in-frame clones, some missing. The sample carries 40,000 to 60,000 clones, around 90% recorded once. The specimen was CD4+ or CD8+ T cells sorted from blood, collected in a trial of the OX40 agonist ivuxolimab. The receptor set was obtained from an adult with an advanced solid tumor such as melanoma, head and neck, liver or kidney cancer.

The chain joins TRBV6-1 to TRBJ1-3; D is unresolved. Germline values: CDR1 MNHNS, CDR2 SASEGT. V was trimmed by 3 bases and J by 0 bases, leaving 9 bases between them. This CDR3 comprises 15 residues. The CDR3 loop is CASSDDRYSGNTIYF. The CDR3 region has the DNA TGTGCCAGCAGTGATGACCGGTACTCTGGAAACACCATATATTTT.

The chain couples TRBV4-1 to TRBJ2-1; no definite D call. Germline CDR1 and CDR2: MGHRA and YSYEKL. V lost 1 base and J 4 bases, leaving 14 bases between the germline ends. The CDR3 covers 16 residues. The CDR3 coding sequence is TGCGCCAGCAGCCAAGGATCTATAGGCAGTTACAATGAGCAGTTCTTC. This translates into CASSQGSIGSYNEQFF.

This rearrangement joins TRBV6-1 to TRBJ2-1, with a tentative D call TRBD1 (6 bases). The V and J ends lost 2 bases and 3 bases respectively, with 14 bases between them. Germline CDR1 and CDR2: MNHNS and SASEGT. The CDR3 spans 16 residues. CDR3 residues: CASSETAGEDYNEQFF. The CDR3, as DNA: TGTGCCAGCAGTGAAACGGCAGGGGAAGACTACAATGAGCAGTTCTTC.

V is TRBV5-4 and J is TRBJ1-1, with D hard to call. Germline V gene lookup returns CDR1 SGHNT and CDR2 YYREEE (reference sequence). The CDR3 loop spans 14 amino acids. V was pared by 1 base and J by 0 bases, with 7 bases between. The CDR3 reads CASSLSHVNTEAFF. The CDR3 DNA reads as TGTGCCAGCAGCTTGAGCCACGTGAACACTGAAGCTTTCTTT.

This chain connects TRBV5-1 to TRBJ2-6, with D unclear. The V end was cut by 0 bases, the J end by 0 bases, with 10 bases between. Germline V gene data show CDR1 as SGHRS and CDR2 as YFSETQ. CDR3 size: 17 residues. The CDR3 protein is CASSLDSELSGANVLTF. CDR3 DNA sequence: TGCGCCAGCAGCTTGGATTCGGAGCTCTCTGGGGCCAACGTCCTGACTTTC.

The V and J genes are TRBV4-1 and TRBJ2-3; 16 positions match TRBD2. Germline V gene sequence: CDR1 MGHRA, CDR2 YSYEKL. The CDR3 length is 17 residues. Unmatched junction bases numbered 1, after V lost 0 bases and J lost 4 bases. CDR3 region: CASSQEGTSGGADTQYF. CDR3 DNA: TGCGCCAGCAGCCAAGAAGGGACTAGCGGGGGGGCAGATACGCAGTATTTT.

The chain couples TRBV6-5 to TRBJ1-2; tentative D call: TRBD1 (6 bases). CDR1 MNHEY and CDR2 SVGAGI come from the germline V gene. This CDR3 spans 11 amino acids. V lost 7 bases, J lost 8 bases, and 11 bases lay in between. The CDR3 here is CASTTGYGYTF. The CDR3 nucleotides are TGTGCCAGCACCACAGGGTACGGCTACACCTTC.

The V gene is TRBV7-6, the J gene TRBJ2-5; 9 nucleotides align to TRBD2. Germline V gene data show CDR1 as SGHVS and CDR2 as FNYEAQ. The CDR3 has 15 residues. V shed 4 bases and J 0 bases; nucleotides not matched to a gene: 3. This chain's CDR3 is CASSSIAGDQETQYF. Written as DNA, the CDR3 is TGTGCCAGCAGCTCGATAGCGGGGGACCAAGAGACCCAGTACTTC.

This clone occurred once. The chain carries TRBV11-2 and TRBJ1-2, with 7 bases identical to TRBD1. Germline V gene lookup returns CDR1 SGHAT and CDR2 FQNNGV. CDR3 length equals 16 residues. V was pared by 5 bases and J by 0 bases, with 9 bases of the junction left unmatched. CDR3 protein: CASSPGGQRANYGYTF. CDR3 coding DNA: TGTGCCAGCAGCCCCGGGGGACAGAGAGCTAACTATGGCTACACCTTC.

A remark on this clone: The sample contains more than one DNA sequence encoding this CDR3. The chain joins TRBV27 to TRBJ2-1, with 10 bases matching TRBD2. This CDR3 has 15 residues. Germline CDR1 reads MNHEY; CDR2 reads SMNVEV (reference sequence). V lost 6 bases to trimming and J lost 2 bases; unmatched junction nucleotides: 4. Here the CDR3 DNA reads TGTGCCAGCAGCTCTAGCGGGGGAACCTACAATGAGCAGTTCTTC. Amino acid sequence: CASSSSGGTYNEQFF.

This clone was found a few times. This chain joins TRBV6-5 and TRBJ2-7; tentatively, D is TRBD1 (7 bases). Germline values: CDR1 MNHEY, CDR2 SVGAGI. This CDR3 is 14 amino acids long. V was cut by 4 bases and J by 6 bases, with 16 bases left in between. CDR3 coding DNA: TGTGCCAGCAGTTTCACGTCCAGGGGGGTCGAGCAGTACTTC. Translating gives CASSFTSRGVEQYF.

The sample holds one count of this clone. Here the CDR3 reads CASSQDGAGDEQFF. In DNA, the CDR3 is TGTGCCAGCAGCCAAGATGGGGCAGGCGATGAGCAGTTCTTC. The genes are TRBV4-2 and TRBJ2-1; the D gene is possibly TRBD1 (5 bases). Germline CDR1 reads LGHNA; CDR2 reads YNFKEQ. Trimming took 0 bases from V and 8 from J, leaving 11 bases between them. The CDR3 totals 14 residues.

This chain joins TRBV6-1 and TRBJ1-2; D is perhaps TRBD1 (5 bases). Germline-derived CDR1 and CDR2 are MNHNS and SASEGT. V lost 0 bases, J lost 8 bases, and 10 bases lay in between. The CDR3 consists of 13 residues. The CDR3 reads CASSEAQGFGYTF. The CDR3 DNA is TGTGCCAGCAGTGAAGCGCAGGGCTTCGGCTACACCTTC.

The V call is TRBV7-6, the J call TRBJ2-1, with 8 bases matching TRBD2. This CDR3 is built from 18 residues. Trimming at V came to 0 bases and at J to 9 bases, leaving 16 bases not matched to a gene. Germline loops: CDR1 SGHVS, CDR2 FNYEAQ. The CDR3 nucleotides read TGTGCCAGCAGCTTAGCAGTGCGGGGGGCCCCCCAAGGTGGTGAGCAGTTCTTC. Protein: CASSLAVRGAPQGGEQFF.